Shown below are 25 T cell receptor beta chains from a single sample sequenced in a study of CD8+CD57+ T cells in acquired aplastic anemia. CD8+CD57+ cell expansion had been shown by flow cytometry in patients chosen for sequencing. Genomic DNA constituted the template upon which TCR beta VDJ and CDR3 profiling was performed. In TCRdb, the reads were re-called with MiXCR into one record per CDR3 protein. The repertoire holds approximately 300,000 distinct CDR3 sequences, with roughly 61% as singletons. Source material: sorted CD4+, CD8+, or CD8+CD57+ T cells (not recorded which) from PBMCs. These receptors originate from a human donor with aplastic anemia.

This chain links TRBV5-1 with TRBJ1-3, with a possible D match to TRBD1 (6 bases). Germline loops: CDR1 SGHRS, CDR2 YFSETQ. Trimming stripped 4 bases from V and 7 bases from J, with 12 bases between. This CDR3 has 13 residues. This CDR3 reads CASSPAQGNTIYF. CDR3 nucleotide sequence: TGCGCCAGCAGCCCTGCCCAGGGGAACACCATATATTTT.

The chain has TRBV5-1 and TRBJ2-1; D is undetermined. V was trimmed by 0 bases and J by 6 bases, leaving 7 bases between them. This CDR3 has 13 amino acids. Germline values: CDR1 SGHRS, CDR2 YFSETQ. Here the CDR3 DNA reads TGCGCCAGCAGCTTGGACAATTCCAATGAGCAGTTCTTC. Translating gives CASSLDNSNEQFF.

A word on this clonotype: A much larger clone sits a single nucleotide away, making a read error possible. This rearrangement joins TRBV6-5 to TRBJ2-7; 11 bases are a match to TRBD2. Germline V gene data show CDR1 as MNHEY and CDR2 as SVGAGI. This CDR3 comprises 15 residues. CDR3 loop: CASSYAGTSGYERYF. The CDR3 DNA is TGTGCCAGCAGTTACGCCGGGACTAGCGGTTACGAGCGGTACTTC.

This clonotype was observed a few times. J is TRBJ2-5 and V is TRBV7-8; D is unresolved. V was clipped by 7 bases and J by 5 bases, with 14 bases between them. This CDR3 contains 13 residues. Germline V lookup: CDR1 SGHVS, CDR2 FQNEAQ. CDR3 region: CASTRQARETQYF. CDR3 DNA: TGTGCCAGCACTCGGCAGGCCAGGGAGACCCAGTACTTC.

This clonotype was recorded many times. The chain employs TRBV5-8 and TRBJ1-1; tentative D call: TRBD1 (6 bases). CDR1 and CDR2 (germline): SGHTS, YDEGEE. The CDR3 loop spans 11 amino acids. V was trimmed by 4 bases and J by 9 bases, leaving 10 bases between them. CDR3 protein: CASSLTGQAFF. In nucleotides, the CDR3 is TGTGCCAGCAGCCTGACAGGACAAGCTTTCTTT.

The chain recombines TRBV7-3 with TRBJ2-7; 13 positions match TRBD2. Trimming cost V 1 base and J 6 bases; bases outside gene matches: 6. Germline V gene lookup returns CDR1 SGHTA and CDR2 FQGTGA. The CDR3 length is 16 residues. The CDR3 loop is CASSLILAGGPSEQYF. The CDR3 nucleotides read TGTGCCAGCAGCTTAATACTAGCGGGAGGGCCTTCCGAGCAGTACTTC.

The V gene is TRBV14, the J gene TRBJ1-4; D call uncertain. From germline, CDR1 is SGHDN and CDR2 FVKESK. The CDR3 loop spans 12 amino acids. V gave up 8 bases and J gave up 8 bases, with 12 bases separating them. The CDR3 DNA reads TGTGCCAGCTCGAGGTATGGCGAAAAACTGTTTTTT. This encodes CASSRYGEKLFF.

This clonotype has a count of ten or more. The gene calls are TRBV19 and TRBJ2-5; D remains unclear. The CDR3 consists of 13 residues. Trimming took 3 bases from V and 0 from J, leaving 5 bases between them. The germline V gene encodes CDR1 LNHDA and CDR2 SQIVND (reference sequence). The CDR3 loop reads CASSITNQETQYF. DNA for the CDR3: TGTGCCAGTAGTATTACAAACCAAGAGACCCAGTACTTC.

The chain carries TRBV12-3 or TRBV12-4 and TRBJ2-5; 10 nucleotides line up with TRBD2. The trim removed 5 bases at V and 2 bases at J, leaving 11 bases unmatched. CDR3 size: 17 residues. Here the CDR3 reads CASSHGGSGRSQETQYF. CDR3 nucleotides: TGTGCCAGCAGTCACGGGGGTAGCGGGAGGAGTCAAGAGACCCAGTACTTC.

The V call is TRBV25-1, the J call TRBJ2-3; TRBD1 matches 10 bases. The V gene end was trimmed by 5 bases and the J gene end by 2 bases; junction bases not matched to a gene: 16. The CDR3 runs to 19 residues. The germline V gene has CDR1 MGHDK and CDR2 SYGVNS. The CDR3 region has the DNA TGTGCCAGCAGTTCTCTCGCCGGGGACAGGGGCGAAATCACAGATACGCAGTATTTT. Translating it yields CASSSLAGDRGEITDTQYF.

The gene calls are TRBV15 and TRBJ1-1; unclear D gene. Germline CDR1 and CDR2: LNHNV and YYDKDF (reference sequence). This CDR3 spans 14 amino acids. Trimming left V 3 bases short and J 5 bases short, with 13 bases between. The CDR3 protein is CATSSGAGGTEAFF. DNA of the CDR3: TGTGCCACCAGCAGTGGAGCGGGAGGGACTGAAGCTTTCTTT.

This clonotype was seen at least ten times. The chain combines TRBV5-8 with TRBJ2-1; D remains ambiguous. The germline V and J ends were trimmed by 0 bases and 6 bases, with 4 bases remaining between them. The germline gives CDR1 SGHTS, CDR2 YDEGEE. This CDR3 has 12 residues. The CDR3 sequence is CASSLALNEQFF. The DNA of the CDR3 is TGTGCCAGCAGCTTGGCACTCAATGAGCAGTTCTTC.

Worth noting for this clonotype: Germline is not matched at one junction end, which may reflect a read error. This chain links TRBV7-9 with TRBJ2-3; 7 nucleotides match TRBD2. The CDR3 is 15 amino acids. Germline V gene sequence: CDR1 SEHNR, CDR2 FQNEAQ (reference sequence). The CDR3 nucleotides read TGTGCCAGCAGCCTAGCGGAAGTTGCCACAGATACGCAGTATTTT. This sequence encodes CASSLAEVATDTQYF.

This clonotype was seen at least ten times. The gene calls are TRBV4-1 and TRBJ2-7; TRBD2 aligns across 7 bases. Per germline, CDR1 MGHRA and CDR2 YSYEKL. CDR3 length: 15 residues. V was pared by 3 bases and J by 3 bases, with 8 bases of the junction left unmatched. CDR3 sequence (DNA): TGCGCCAGCAGCCAGACCGCGGGGGAGTACTACGAGCAGTACTTC. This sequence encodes CASSQTAGEYYEQYF.

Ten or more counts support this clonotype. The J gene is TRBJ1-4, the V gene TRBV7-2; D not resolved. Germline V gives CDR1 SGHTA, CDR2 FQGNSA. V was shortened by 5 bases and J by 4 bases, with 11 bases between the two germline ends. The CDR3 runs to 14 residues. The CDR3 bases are TGTGCCAGCAGCCTACAGTCCTATAATGAAAAACTGTTTTTT. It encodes CASSLQSYNEKLFF.

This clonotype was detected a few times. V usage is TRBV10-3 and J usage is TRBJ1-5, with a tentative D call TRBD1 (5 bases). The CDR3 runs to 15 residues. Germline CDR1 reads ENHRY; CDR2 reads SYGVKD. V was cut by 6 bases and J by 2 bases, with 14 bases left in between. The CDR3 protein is CAISGGRDGNQPQHF. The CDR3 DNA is TGTGCCATCAGCGGGGGTCGGGACGGCAATCAGCCCCAGCATTTT.

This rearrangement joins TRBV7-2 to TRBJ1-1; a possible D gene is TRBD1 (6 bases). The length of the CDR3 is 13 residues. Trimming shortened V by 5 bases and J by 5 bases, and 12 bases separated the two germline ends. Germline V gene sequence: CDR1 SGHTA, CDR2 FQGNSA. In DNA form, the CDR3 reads TGTGCCAGCAGCACGTCAGGGGATACTGAAGCTTTCTTT. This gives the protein CASSTSGDTEAFF.

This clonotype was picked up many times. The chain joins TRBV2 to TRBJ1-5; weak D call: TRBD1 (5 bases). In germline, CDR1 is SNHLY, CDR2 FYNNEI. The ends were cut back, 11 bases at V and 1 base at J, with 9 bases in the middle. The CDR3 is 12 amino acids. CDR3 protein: CASEGSNQPQHF. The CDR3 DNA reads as TGTGCCTCAGAGGGGAGCAATCAGCCCCAGCATTTT.

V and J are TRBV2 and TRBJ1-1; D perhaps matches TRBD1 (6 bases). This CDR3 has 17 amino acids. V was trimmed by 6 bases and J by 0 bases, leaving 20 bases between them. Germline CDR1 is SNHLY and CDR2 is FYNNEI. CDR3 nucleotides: TGTGCCAGCAGGCGCCGCGCCCTCCAGGGGATGAACACTGAAGCTTTCTTT. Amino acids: CASRRRALQGMNTEAFF.

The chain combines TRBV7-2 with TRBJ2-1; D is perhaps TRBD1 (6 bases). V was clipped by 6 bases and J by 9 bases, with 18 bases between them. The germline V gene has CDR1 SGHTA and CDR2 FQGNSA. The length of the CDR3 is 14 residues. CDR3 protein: CASSQGGRPTEQFF. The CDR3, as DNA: TGTGCCAGCAGTCAAGGGGGTCGCCCAACTGAGCAGTTCTTC.

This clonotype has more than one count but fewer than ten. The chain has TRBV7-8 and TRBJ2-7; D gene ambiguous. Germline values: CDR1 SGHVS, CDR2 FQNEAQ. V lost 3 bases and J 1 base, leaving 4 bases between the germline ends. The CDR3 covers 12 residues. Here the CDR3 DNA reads TGTGCCAGCAGCTTCGGTTCCTACGAGCAGTACTTC. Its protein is CASSFGSYEQYF.

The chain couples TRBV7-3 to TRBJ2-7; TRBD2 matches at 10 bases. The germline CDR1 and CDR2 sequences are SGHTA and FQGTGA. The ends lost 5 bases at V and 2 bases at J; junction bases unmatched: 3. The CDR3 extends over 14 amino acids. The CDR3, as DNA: TGTGCCAGCAGCCAAAGCGGGGGGGCCTACGAGCAGTACTTC. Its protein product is CASSQSGGAYEQYF.

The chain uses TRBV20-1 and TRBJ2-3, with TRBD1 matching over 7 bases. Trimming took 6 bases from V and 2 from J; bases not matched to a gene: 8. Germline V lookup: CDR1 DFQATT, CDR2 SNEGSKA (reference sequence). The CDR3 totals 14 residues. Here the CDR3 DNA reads TGCAGTGCCACACGACAGGGCATCACAGATACGCAGTATTTT. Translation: CSATRQGITDTQYF.

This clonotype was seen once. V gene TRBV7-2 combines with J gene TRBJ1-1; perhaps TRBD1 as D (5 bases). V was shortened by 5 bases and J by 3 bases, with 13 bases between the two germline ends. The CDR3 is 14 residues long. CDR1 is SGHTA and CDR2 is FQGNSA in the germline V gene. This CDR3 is CASSRKGGDTEAFF. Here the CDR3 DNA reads TGTGCCAGCAGCAGGAAAGGAGGGGACACTGAAGCTTTCTTT.

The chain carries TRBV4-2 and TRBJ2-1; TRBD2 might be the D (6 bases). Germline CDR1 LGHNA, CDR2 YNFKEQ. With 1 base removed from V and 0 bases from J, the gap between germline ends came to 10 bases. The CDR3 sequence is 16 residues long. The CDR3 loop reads CASSQGDGSSYNEQFF. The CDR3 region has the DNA TGTGCCAGCAGCCAAGGAGACGGGAGCTCCTACAATGAGCAGTTCTTC.